This TCR beta chain was captured by sequencing in a study of OX40 agonist ivuxolimab in advanced cancers. On the study more broadly: Ivuxolimab was delivered to patients intravenously every 2 weeks at doses spanning 0.01 to 10 mg/kg.

This clone was seen a few times. Its specificity is not known. Repertoires were generated with immunoSEQ multiplex PCR, while TCRdb's copy carries only in-frame clones and drops some. The sample shows around 51,000 clones, about 80% of them seen only once. Whole-study results and caveats: On average, CD8+ T cells had more expanded clones than CD4+.

Looked up from germline, CDR1 is SQVTM and CDR2 is ANQGSEA. The trim removed 1 base at V and 5 bases at J, leaving 6 bases unmatched. The CDR3 extends over 14 amino acids. The origin of this receptor is an adult with an advanced solid tumor such as melanoma, head and neck, liver or kidney cancer. V gene TRBV29-1 combines with J gene TRBJ2-3, with 7 positions matching TRBD1. Sample: CD4+ or CD8+ T cells sorted from blood, taken in a trial of the OX40 agonist ivuxolimab. The CDR3 loop is CSVEGQGGKDTQYF. For the CDR3, the DNA is TGCAGCGTTGAAGGACAGGGTGGGAAAGATACGCAGTATTTT.